Here is one TCR beta chain with its context. The source of the sample is a study of blood T cells in healthy people across ages. For the second PCR, which ran for about 7 to 11 cycles, a sample-barcoded 5' primer and a J-beta primer mix were used. TCRdb recomputed calls from the 5' RACE reads with MiXCR, one row per CDR3 protein. Of approximately 940,000 distinct CDR3 sequences in the sample, around 48% are singletons; the top ten hold 10% to 15%. This CDR3 spans 16 amino acids. The V and J ends lost 6 bases and 4 bases respectively, with 21 bases between them. This clonotype was obtained from a man aged 25-45 years in good health. The sample was blood. The rearrangement uses TRBV12-3 or TRBV12-4 and TRBJ1-2; D may be TRBD1 (6 bases). CDR3 region: CASRRDTGGTGYGYTF. The CDR3 DNA is TGTGCCAGCAGGCGGGACACCGGAGGAACCGGCTATGGCTACACCTTC.